One T cell receptor beta chain is described in this entry. Its antigen remains unknown. CDR1 SGHDT and CDR2 YYEEEE come from the germline V gene. This CDR3 has 19 amino acids. Trimming took 0 bases from V and 5 from J; bases not matched to a gene: 18. The sample is drawn from a study of cytomegalovirus exposure and HLA in healthy donors. Findings and caveats of the study: By HLA locus, TCR association rates varied in a later analysis, with DRB1 showing the most and HLA-C the fewest. Associated with HLA alleles at 0.05 false discovery rate in a later analysis were 16,951 TCR beta sequences. Donors were assumed by presence/absence analyses to have roughly uniform sequencing depth. Previous analysis showed most TCR beta V segments were productive about 90% or about 30% of the time.

The PCR used 60 Vbeta and 13 Jbeta primers. Sequencing was performed with immunoSEQ multiplex PCR; in TCRdb, only in-frame clones are kept and a portion is missing. The repertoire includes more than 95,000 clones, around 85% of them detected once, and 6.5% to 8.5% sits in the top ten. This chain connects TRBV5-6 to TRBJ2-7, with 9 bases that match TRBD1. The sequenced material came from PBMCs. This TCR came from a man aged 25-40 years in good health and CMV-seropositive. The CDR3 sequence is CASSLDYIFGTGSSHEQYF. The CDR3 DNA reads TGTGCCAGCAGCTTGGACTACATATTCGGGACAGGGAGTTCCCACGAGCAGTACTTC. Filled out from reference TRBV5-6 and TRBJ2-7, the complete variable domain reads DAGVTQSPTHLIKTRGQQVTLRCSPKSGHDTVSWYQQALGQGPQFIFQYYEEEERQRGNFPDRFSGHQFPNYSSELNVNALLLGDSALYLCASSLDYIFGTGSSHEQYFGPGTRLTVT.